This T cell receptor (beta chain) is drawn from a study of T cell repertoires in cytomegalovirus infection. Turning to the study itself: Matching HLA type, along with CMV infection, was indicated by public TCR beta signatures.

Notes on this clonotype: Its antigen is unidentified.

From the reads, TCRdb called clonotypes with MiXCR, one entry per CDR3 protein. The table includes about 52,000 distinct CDR3 sequences, about 18% detected once. Findings of the study overall: HLA-C-restricted CMV-specific TCR beta clonotypes were dominant in the ex vivo response. Cumulative frequency of public TCR beta families picked out carriers of CMV plus the relevant HLA.

Germline values: CDR1 SGHTA, CDR2 FQGNSA. The CDR3 length is 15 residues. Trimming took 1 base from V and 5 from J, leaving 14 bases between them. The receptor's source is a human donor in good health (CMV status not recorded). Some clones in this sample may be carry-over from other donors' samples. V and J are TRBV7-2 and TRBJ1-2, with D tentatively TRBD1 (5 bases). The sequencing used CD8+ T cells from cultured PBMCs, collected from culture after CMV antigen stimulation. As DNA, the CDR3 is TGTGCCAGCAGCTTAGAAGGGGCAGGAGGATATGGCTACACCTTC. Translation: CASSLEGAGGYGYTF.